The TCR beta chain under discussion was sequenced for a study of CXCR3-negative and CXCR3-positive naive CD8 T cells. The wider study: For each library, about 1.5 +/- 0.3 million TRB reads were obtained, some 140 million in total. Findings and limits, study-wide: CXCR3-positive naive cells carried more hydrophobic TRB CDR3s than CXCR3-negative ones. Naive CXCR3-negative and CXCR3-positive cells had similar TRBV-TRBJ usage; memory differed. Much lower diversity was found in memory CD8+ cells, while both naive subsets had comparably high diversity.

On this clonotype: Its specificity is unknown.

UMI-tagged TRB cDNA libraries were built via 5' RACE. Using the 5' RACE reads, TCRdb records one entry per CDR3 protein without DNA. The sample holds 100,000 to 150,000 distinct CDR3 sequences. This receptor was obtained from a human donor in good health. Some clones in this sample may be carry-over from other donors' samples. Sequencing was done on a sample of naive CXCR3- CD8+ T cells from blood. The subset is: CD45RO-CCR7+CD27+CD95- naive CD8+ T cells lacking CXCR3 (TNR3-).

The CDR3 sequence is CAWSVQPNTEAFF. This chain links TRBV30 with TRBJ1-1. Germline V gives CDR1 GTSNPN, CDR2 SVGIG (reference sequence). CDR3 length: 13 amino acids. The variable domain in full, with the rest retrieved from reference TRBV30 and TRBJ1-1, is SQTIHQWPATLVQPVGSPLSLECTVEGTSNPNLYWYRQAAGRGLQLLFYSVGIGQISSEVPQNLSASRPQDRQFILSSKKLLLSDSGFYLCAWSVQPNTEAFFGQGTRLTVV.